The clone carrying this T cell receptor beta chain is called medium-sized based on its frequency. The DNA ends 3 residues before the CDR3 does, and the rest of the CDR3 is filled in from the germline J gene. Per germline, CDR1 SNHLY and CDR2 FYNNEI. This CDR3 spans 12 amino acids. TCRdb's table, derived via immunoSEQ multiplex PCR, lists solely in-frame clones and lacks some. This sample's table has 30,000 to 45,000 clones. This entry is derived from a study of T cells in women clearing cervical HPV infection. The sample comprised blood buffy coat. This chain uses TRBV2 with TRBJ1-2, with D perhaps matching TRBD1 (5 bases). The sequence derives from a woman aged 18-69 years with a cervical HPV16 infection that either progressed to CIN3+ or cleared (not recorded which). CDR3: CASSVAGDDYTF. The sequenced CDR3 bases are TGTGCCAGCAGTGTCGCGGGGGATGAC. Supplemented by reference TRBV2 and TRBJ1-2, the full variable domain reads EPEVTQTPSHQVTQMGQEVILRCVPISNHLYFYWYRQILGQKVEFLVSFYNNEISEKSEIFDDQFSVERPDGSNFTLKIRSTKLEDSAMYFCASSVAGDDYTFGSGTRLTVV.